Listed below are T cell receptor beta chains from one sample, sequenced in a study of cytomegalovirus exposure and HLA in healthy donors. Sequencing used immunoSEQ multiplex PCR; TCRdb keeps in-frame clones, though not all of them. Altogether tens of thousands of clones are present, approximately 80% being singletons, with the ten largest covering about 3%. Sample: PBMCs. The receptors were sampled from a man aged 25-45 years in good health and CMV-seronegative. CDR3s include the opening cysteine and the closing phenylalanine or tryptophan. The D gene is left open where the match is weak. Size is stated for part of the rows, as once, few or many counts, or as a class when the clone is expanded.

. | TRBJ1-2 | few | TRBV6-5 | TGTGCCAGCAGTTTCTCCAGGGAGGCGGGAGGCTACACCTTC | CASSFSREAGGYTF
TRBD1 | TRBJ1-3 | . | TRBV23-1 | TGCGCCAGCAGTCAATCCCGGACAGGGTATCGTTCGCCTGGAAACACCATATATTTT | CASSQSRTGYRSPGNTIYF
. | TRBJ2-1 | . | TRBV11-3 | TGTGCCAGCAGCTGGGGGGTCACCTCCTACAATGAGCAGTTCTTC | CASSWGVTSYNEQFF
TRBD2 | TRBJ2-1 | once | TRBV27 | TGTGCCAGCAGTCCATCGGCTAGCGGGGGCTACAATGAGCAGTTCTTC | CASSPSASGGYNEQFF
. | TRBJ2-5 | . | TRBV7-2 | TGTGCCAGCAGGCCCCCGGCGGTGACCCAGTACTTC | CASRPPAVTQYF
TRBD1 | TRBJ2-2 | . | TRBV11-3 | TGTGCCACACAGGGGTGGGGGGAGCTGTTTTTT | CATQGWGELFF
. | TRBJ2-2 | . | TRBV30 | TGTGCCTGGAGTTTATTGGGAGCCTGGGGGGGCCGGGACACCGGGGAGCTGTTTTTT | CAWSLLGAWGGRDTGELFF
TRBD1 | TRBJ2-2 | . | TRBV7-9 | TGTGCCAGCAGTCCCGGACAGGGGGCTCCCGGGGAGCTGTTTTTT | CASSPGQGAPGELFF
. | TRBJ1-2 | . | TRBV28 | TGTGCCAGCAGTTCCGTTACGGTCTATGGCTACACCTTC | CASSSVTVYGYTF
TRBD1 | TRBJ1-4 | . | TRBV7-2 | TGTGCCAGCAGCTCGAGACAGGGCCGGGAAAAACTGTTTTTT | CASSSRQGREKLFF
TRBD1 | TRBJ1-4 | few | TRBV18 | TGTGCCAGCTCACCACCTTCCAGGGGGATCGGTGAAAAACTGTTTTTT | CASSPPSRGIGEKLFF
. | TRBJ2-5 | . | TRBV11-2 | TGTGCCAGCAGCTTAGGGCTAGATGAGACCCAGTACTTC | CASSLGLDETQYF